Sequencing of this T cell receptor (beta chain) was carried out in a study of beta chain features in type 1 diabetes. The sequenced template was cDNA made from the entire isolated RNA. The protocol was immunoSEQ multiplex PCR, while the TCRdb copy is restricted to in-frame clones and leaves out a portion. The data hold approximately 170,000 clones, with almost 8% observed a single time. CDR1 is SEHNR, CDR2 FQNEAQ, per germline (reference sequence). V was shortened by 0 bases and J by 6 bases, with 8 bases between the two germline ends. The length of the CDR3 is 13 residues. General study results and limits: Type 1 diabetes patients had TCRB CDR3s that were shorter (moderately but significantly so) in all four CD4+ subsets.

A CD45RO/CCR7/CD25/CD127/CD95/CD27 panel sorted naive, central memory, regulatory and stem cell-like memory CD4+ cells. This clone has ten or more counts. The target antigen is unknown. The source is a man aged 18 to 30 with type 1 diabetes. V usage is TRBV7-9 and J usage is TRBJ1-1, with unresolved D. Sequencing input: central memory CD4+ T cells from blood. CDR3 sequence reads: CASSLARESEAFF. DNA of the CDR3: TGTGCCAGCAGCTTAGCGCGTGAATCTGAAGCTTTCTTT.